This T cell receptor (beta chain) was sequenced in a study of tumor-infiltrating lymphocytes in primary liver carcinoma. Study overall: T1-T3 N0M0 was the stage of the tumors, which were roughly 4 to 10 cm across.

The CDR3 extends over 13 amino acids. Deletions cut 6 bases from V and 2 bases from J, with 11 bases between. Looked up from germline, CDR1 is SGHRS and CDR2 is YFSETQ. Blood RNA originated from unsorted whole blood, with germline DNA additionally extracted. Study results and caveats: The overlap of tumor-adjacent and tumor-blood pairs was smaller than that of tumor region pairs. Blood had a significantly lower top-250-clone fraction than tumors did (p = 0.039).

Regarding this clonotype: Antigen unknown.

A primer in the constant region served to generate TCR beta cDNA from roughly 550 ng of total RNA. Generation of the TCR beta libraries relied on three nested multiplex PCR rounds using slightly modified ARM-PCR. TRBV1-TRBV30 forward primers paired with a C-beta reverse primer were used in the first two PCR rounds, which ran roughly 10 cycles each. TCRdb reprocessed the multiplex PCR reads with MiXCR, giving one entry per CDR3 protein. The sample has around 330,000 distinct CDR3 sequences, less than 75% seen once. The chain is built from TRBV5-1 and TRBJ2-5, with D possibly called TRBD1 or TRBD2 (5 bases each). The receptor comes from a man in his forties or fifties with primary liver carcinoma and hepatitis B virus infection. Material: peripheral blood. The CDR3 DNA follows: TGCGCCAGCACCCGAGGGGAGCAAGAGACCCAGTACTTC. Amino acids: CASTRGEQETQYF.